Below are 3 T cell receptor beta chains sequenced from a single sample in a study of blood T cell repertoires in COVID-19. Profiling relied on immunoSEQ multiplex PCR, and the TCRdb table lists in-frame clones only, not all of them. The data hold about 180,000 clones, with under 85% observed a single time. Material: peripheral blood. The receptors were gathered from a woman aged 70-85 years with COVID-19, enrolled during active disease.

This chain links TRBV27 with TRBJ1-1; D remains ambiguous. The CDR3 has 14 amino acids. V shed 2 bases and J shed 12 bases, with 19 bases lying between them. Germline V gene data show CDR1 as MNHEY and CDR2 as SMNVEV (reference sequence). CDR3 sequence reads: CASSLANRRGMTFF. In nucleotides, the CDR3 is TGTGCCAGCAGTTTAGCGAACCGCCGGGGAATGACTTTCTTT.

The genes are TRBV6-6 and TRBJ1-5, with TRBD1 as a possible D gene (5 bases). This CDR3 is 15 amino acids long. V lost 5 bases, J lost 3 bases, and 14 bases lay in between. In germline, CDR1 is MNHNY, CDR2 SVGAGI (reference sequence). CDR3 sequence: CASSPGDRFNQPQHF. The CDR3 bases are TGTGCCAGCAGTCCTGGAGACAGATTCAATCAGCCCCAGCATTTT.

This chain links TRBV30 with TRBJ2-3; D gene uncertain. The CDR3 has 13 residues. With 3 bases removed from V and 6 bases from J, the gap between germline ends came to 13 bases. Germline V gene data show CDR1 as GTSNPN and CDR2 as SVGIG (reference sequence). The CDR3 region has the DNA TGTGCCTGGAGGAGGATGACCGGCGATACGCAGTATTTT. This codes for CAWRRMTGDTQYF.